This note documents a single T cell receptor beta chain sequence. Assay: immunoSEQ multiplex PCR; the TCRdb copy retains only in-frame clones and omits some. The repertoire has 130,000 to 150,000 clones, approximately 83% of them found once; the top ten carry roughly 3%. The data originate from a study of blood T cell repertoires in COVID-19. Whole-study context: Specimens from acute and convalescent COVID-19 originated in the United States, Italy and Spain. PBMCs, B-cell-depleted T cells, or T cells provided the cDNA or gDNA that made up the material.

Germline V gives CDR1 MNHEY, CDR2 SVGAGI. V was cut by 2 bases and J by 7 bases, with 11 bases left in between. The CDR3 consists of 13 residues. Sequencing used peripheral blood. The V call is TRBV6-5, the J call TRBJ1-1; unclear D gene. The clonotype originates from a woman aged 80 or over with acute or convalescent COVID-19. CDR3 protein: CASSYRAGFEAFF. The DNA for the CDR3 is TGTGCCAGCAGTTACCGTGCGGGTTTTGAAGCTTTCTTT.